Below, one T cell receptor beta chain is given with its context. Its specificity is not known. This entry belongs to a study of identical twins. Each CDR3 protein gets one entry after TCRdb re-called the 5' RACE reads with MiXCR. The sample records roughly 750,000 distinct CDR3 sequences, around 21% being singletons. There are 14 residues in the CDR3. CDR1 and CDR2 (germline): DFQATT, SNEGSKA (reference sequence). With 5 bases clipped from V and 3 bases from J, the junction kept 4 bases outside the gene matches. Broader study findings: Twin-shared out-of-frame alpha sequences were enriched for low generation probability.

These records were also assigned to another study, of T cells expressing NK-cell markers.

The source of this sequence is a woman between 18 and 29 years old in good health. The specimen sequenced was PBMCs. The chain combines TRBV20-1 with TRBJ2-3; TRBD2 aligns across 11 bases. This CDR3 reads CSAVLAGETDTQYF. CDR3 DNA: TGCAGTGCTGTACTAGCGGGAGAGACAGATACGCAGTATTTT.